The 28 T cell receptor beta chains listed next were all sequenced from one sample in a study of blood T cell repertoires in COVID-19. Some clones are missing from TCRdb's copy, which holds only in-frame ones; the method was immunoSEQ multiplex PCR. The data contain roughly 140,000 clones, about 88% of them singletons. The specimen was peripheral blood. Receptors originate from a woman aged 70-85 years with acute or convalescent COVID-19.

The genes are TRBV19 and TRBJ1-1, with TRBD1 matching 7 bases. CDR3 length equals 15 residues. Losses at the gene ends were 6 bases for V and 5 bases for J; bases not matched to a gene: 12. CDR1 and CDR2 from the germline V gene are LNHDA and SQIVND (reference sequence). CDR3: CASRNLRQGQTEAFF. For the CDR3, the DNA is TGTGCCAGTAGAAACCTTCGACAGGGACAGACTGAAGCTTTCTTT.

The CDR3 nucleotides read TGTGCCAGCTCACCACAGGACAGGAGCTACACCTTC. It is translated as CASSPQDRSYTF. The genes are TRBV18 and TRBJ1-2; 7 positions match TRBD1. The CDR3 loop spans 12 amino acids. Germline CDR1 KGHSH, CDR2 LQKENI. The ends lost 1 base at V and 9 bases at J; junction bases unmatched: 2.

V and J are TRBV6-5 and TRBJ1-2, with 8 bases lining up with TRBD1. Germline V lookup: CDR1 MNHEY, CDR2 SVGAGI. V dropped 5 bases and J dropped 6; count of bases not matched to a gene: 2. The CDR3 covers 12 residues. The CDR3 sequence: CASSTGGHGYTF. The CDR3 DNA reads TGTGCCAGCAGTACAGGGGGACATGGCTACACCTTC.

A single count supports this clone. This chain joins TRBV28 and TRBJ1-3; 7 nucleotides align to TRBD1. The CDR3 extends over 14 amino acids. J lost 8 bases, V lost 6 bases, and 10 bases had no gene match. Germline CDR1 is MDHEN and CDR2 is SYDVKM. Here the CDR3 reads CASSEPGQPDTIYF. For the CDR3, the DNA is TGTGCCAGCAGCGAACCGGGACAGCCAGACACCATATATTTT. The full variable domain, rest sourced from reference TRBV28 and TRBJ1-3, is DVKVTQSSRYLVKRTGEKVFLECVQDMDHENMFWYRQDPGLGLRLIYFSYDVKMKEKGDIPEGYSVSREKKERFSLILESASTNQTSMYLCASSEPGQPDTIYFGEGSWLTVV.

This clone was counted between two and nine times. CDR3 region: CASSFTRGSYNEQFF. Written as DNA, the CDR3 is TGTGCCAGCAGCTTCACACGGGGGAGCTACAATGAGCAGTTCTTC. The V call is TRBV7-2, the J call TRBJ2-1; a weak D match, TRBD2 (6 bases). CDR1 and CDR2 from the germline V gene are SGHTA and FQGNSA. The CDR3 spans 15 residues. V lost 3 bases and J 3 bases, leaving 12 bases between the germline ends. Full variable domain (rest looked up from reference TRBV7-2 and TRBJ2-1): GAGVSQSPSNKVTEKGKDVELRCDPISGHTALYWYRQSLGQGLEFLIYFQGNSAPDKSGLPSDRFSAERTGGSVSTLTIQRTQQEDSAVYLCASSFTRGSYNEQFFGPGTRLTVL.

This clone occurred once. The chain recombines TRBV6-6 with TRBJ2-5; 8 bases line up with TRBD2. The germline V gene encodes CDR1 MNHNY and CDR2 SVGAGI (reference sequence). J lost 1 base, V lost 2 bases, and 6 bases had no gene match. The CDR3 loop spans 16 amino acids. The chain's CDR3 is CASSYGVAGPQETQYF. CDR3 DNA: TGTGCCAGCAGTTACGGGGTAGCGGGGCCCCAAGAGACCCAGTACTTC.

This clone is a singleton in its sample. The genes are TRBV7-2 and TRBJ2-1; 7 bases match TRBD2. The length of the CDR3 is 15 residues. The germline V gene encodes CDR1 SGHTA and CDR2 FQGNSA. V dropped 1 base and J dropped 4; count of bases not matched to a gene: 4. CDR3 nucleotide sequence: TGTGCCAGCAGCTTAGAACTAGCGAAGTACAATGAGCAGTTCTTC. It is translated as CASSLELAKYNEQFF.

This clone was seen only once. This chain uses TRBV14 with TRBJ2-3; D might be TRBD2 (5 bases). Trimming took 0 bases from V and 1 from J, leaving 14 bases between them. CDR1 is SGHDN and CDR2 is FVKESK in the germline V gene. The CDR3 runs to 17 residues. This CDR3 is CASSQDRGGSRTDTQYF. The CDR3 bases are TGTGCCAGCAGCCAAGATCGTGGCGGGTCCCGCACAGATACGCAGTATTTT.

The chain couples TRBV2 to TRBJ1-2, with D perhaps matching TRBD1 (5 bases). Per the germline V gene, CDR1 is SNHLY and CDR2 is FYNNEI. This CDR3 has 12 residues. V was trimmed by 3 bases and J by 8 bases, leaving 10 bases between them. The DNA of the CDR3 is TGTGCCAGCAGTGATTCGGGGGTCGGCTACACCTTC. It specifies CASSDSGVGYTF.

On this clone: Other DNA sequences in this specimen translate into the identical CDR3. The chain couples TRBV18 to TRBJ1-5, with D unclear. The CDR3 has 14 residues. CDR1 and CDR2 (germline): KGHSH, LQKENI. Deletions cut 2 bases from V and 1 base from J, with 6 bases between. The CDR3 sequence: CASSPGQSNQPQHF. For the CDR3, the DNA is TGTGCCAGCTCACCAGGGCAAAGCAATCAGCCCCAGCATTTT. Using reference TRBV18 and TRBJ1-5 for the parts outside the CDR3, the full variable domain is NAGVMQNPRHLVRRRGQEARLRCSPMKGHSHVYWYRQLPEEGLKFMVYLQKENIIDESGMPKERFSAEFPKEGPSILRIQQVVRGDSAAYFCASSPGQSNQPQHFGDGTRLSIL.

The V call is TRBV24-1, the J call TRBJ2-3; D is possibly TRBD2 (7 bases). Germline CDR1 KGHDR, CDR2 SFDVKD. The CDR3 runs to 14 residues. V lost 5 bases and J 5 bases, leaving 13 bases between the germline ends. The CDR3 is CATSGSGGEDTQYF. The CDR3 nucleotides are TGTGCCACCAGTGGGTCGGGGGGCGAAGATACGCAGTATTTT.

The rearrangement links TRBV12-5 to TRBJ1-5; 8 nucleotides match TRBD1. CDR3 length: 15 amino acids. The V gene's germline CDR1 is LGHNT and CDR2 FRNRAP. V trimming: 1 base; J trimming: 6 bases; junction bases outside the gene matches: 5. The CDR3 reads CASGLGGTGFQPQHF. CDR3 sequence (DNA): TGTGCTAGTGGTTTGGGCGGGACAGGATTTCAGCCCCAGCATTTT.

V usage is TRBV24-1 and J usage is TRBJ1-3; D remains ambiguous. V was cut by 4 bases and J by 10 bases, with 7 bases left in between. The CDR3 is 11 amino acids. CDR1 and CDR2 (germline): KGHDR, SFDVKD. The CDR3 here is CATSDSGTIYF. The CDR3 coding sequence is TGTGCCACCAGTGACTCCGGGACCATATATTTT.

The chain has TRBV19 and TRBJ1-2, with D perhaps TRBD1 (5 bases). The CDR3 length is 13 residues. Germline V gene sequence: CDR1 LNHDA, CDR2 SQIVND (reference sequence). V shed 7 bases and J shed 0 bases, with 9 bases lying between them. For the CDR3, the DNA is TGTGCCAGTAACCTAGGGGCTAACTATGGCTACACCTTC. Translation: CASNLGANYGYTF.

The gene calls are TRBV5-5 and TRBJ2-3; 7 bases line up with TRBD1. From germline, CDR1 is SGHKS and CDR2 YYEKEE (reference sequence). The CDR3 sequence is 16 residues long. V lost 0 bases, J lost 4 bases, and 8 bases stayed unmatched. The CDR3 coding sequence is TGTGCCAGCAGCTTGGGCACAGGGGTAATCCCAGATACGCAGTATTTT. It yields the protein CASSLGTGVIPDTQYF. Based on the CDR3 plus reference TRBV5-5 and TRBJ2-3, the full variable domain is DAGVTQSPTHLIKTRGQQVTLRCSPISGHKSVSWYQQVLGQGPQFIFQYYEKEERGRGNFPDRFSARQFPNYSSELNVNALLLGDSALYLCASSLGTGVIPDTQYFGPGTRLTVL.

The chain links TRBV29-1 to TRBJ2-7, with 8 positions matching TRBD1. Germline assignment: CDR1 SQVTM and CDR2 ANQGSEA. The junction had 9 bases not matched to a gene; V was cut back by 2 bases and J by 3 bases. CDR3 length: 15 amino acids. CDR3 DNA: TGCAGCGTTGAATGGCCAGGGGGCGCGAGCTACGAGCAGTACTTC. Its translation is CSVEWPGGASYEQYF.

The V call is TRBV6-5, the J call TRBJ1-3, with TRBD1 as a possible D gene (5 bases). V lost 6 bases to trimming and J lost 10 bases, with 13 bases between them. This CDR3 region has 12 residues. Germline CDR1 MNHEY, CDR2 SVGAGI. The CDR3 DNA is TGTGCCAGCAGCCTCTTCGGGGGGACCATATATTTT. The encoded protein is CASSLFGGTIYF.

The chain employs TRBV2 and TRBJ2-7; D unresolved. The CDR3 loop spans 14 amino acids. Germline loops: CDR1 SNHLY, CDR2 FYNNEI. Deletions cut 3 bases from V and 3 bases from J, with 12 bases between. The CDR3 region has the DNA TGTGCCAGCAGTGATGGAACAGTTCTCTACGAGCAGTACGTC. This sequence encodes CASSDGTVLYEQYV.

Remarks on this clone: The junction shows a germline mismatch at one end, possibly a read error. V and J are TRBV28 and TRBJ2-2; D is unclear. The CDR3 has 13 amino acids. Germline V gene sequence: CDR1 MDHEN, CDR2 SYDVKM. CDR3 in DNA: TGTGCCAGCAGTTCCGCGAACTCCGGGGAGCTGTTTTTT. This encodes CASSSANSGELFF.

The chain is built from TRBV12-3 or TRBV12-4 and TRBJ2-7; TRBD1 is a possible D gene (6 bases). V was trimmed by 0 bases and J by 3 bases, leaving 6 bases between them. This CDR3 is built from 13 residues. CDR3 sequence (DNA): TGTGCCAGCAGTTTAGCGACAGGCTACGAGCAGTACTTC. Encoded protein: CASSLATGYEQYF.

This chain connects TRBV6-5 to TRBJ1-6; 9 bases fit TRBD1. Germline V lookup: CDR1 MNHEY, CDR2 SVGAGI. The CDR3 runs to 14 residues. J lost 9 bases, V lost 5 bases, and 5 bases had no gene match. CDR3 coding DNA: TGTGCCAGCAGTCCTGGGACAGGGAGTTCACCCCTCCACTTT. This codes for CASSPGTGSSPLHF.

This chain uses TRBV28 with TRBJ1-2; 8 positions agree with TRBD1. From germline, CDR1 is MDHEN and CDR2 SYDVKM. Trimming removed 6 bases from V and 7 bases from J; junction bases left unmatched: 7. CDR3 length: 13 residues. DNA for the CDR3: TGTGCCAGCAGGGGACAGGCCGGACGTGGCTACACCTTC. Its protein product is CASRGQAGRGYTF.

CDR3 in DNA: TGTGCCAGTAGTAAGACAGGGGCTAACTCGGGCTATGGCTACACCTTC. Encoded protein: CASSKTGANSGYGYTF. The chain combines TRBV19 with TRBJ1-2; 8 bases match TRBD1. The germline gives CDR1 LNHDA, CDR2 SQIVND (reference sequence). The CDR3 has 16 residues. Trimming at V came to 4 bases and at J to 4 bases, leaving 11 bases not matched to a gene.

The chain employs TRBV3-1 (or the pseudogene TRBV3-2) and TRBJ1-3, with D uncertain. Trimming removed 0 bases from V and 0 bases from J, with 12 bases in between. Germline V gene data show CDR1 as LGHDT and CDR2 as YNNKEL (reference sequence). This CDR3 is built from 17 residues. CDR3 sequence: CASSQEDWVDSGNTIYF. The CDR3 DNA reads as TGTGCCAGCAGCCAAGAGGACTGGGTTGACTCTGGAAACACCATATATTTT.

This clone is a singleton in its sample. CDR3 DNA: TGCGCCAGCAGCTTGGTTGCGGACAGGGGCTATGGCTACACCTTC. This gives the protein CASSLVADRGYGYTF. J is TRBJ1-2 and V is TRBV5-1; TRBD1 matches at 9 bases. V shed 0 bases, J shed 4 bases, and the junction held 4 bases outside the gene matches. This CDR3 region has 15 residues. Germline CDR1 and CDR2: SGHRS and YFSETQ.

DNA for the CDR3: TGTGCCAGCAGCCCGAGGGCCAGGGGAGGGACCGGGGAGCTGTTTTTT. Amino acids: CASSPRARGGTGELFF. The rearrangement uses TRBV7-2 and TRBJ2-2; weak D call: TRBD2 (7 bases). The CDR3 is made up of 16 amino acids. In germline, CDR1 is SGHTA, CDR2 FQGNSA. V gave up 5 bases and J gave up 5 bases, with 18 bases separating them.

This chain links TRBV5-1 with TRBJ1-2; maybe TRBD1 (6 bases). The CDR3 extends over 13 amino acids. Deletions cut 4 bases from V and 4 bases from J, with 11 bases between. Germline CDR1 is SGHRS and CDR2 is YFSETQ. Here the CDR3 DNA reads TGCGCCAGCAGCGCAACAGGGACCTATGGCTACACCTTC. This gives the protein CASSATGTYGYTF.

The CDR3 nucleotides are TGTGCCAGCAGCTACCGGACAGATACGTACGGTGAAGCTTTCTTT. Translation gives CASSYRTDTYGEAFF. This rearrangement joins TRBV27 to TRBJ1-1, with D perhaps TRBD1 (6 bases). V was clipped by 6 bases and J by 7 bases, with 21 bases between them. CDR3 length: 15 residues. Germline V gene data show CDR1 as MNHEY and CDR2 as SMNVEV (reference sequence).